Below are 23 T cell receptor beta chains sequenced from a single sample in a study of shared clonotypes between healthy human individuals. The protocol was immunoSEQ multiplex PCR, while the TCRdb copy is restricted to in-frame clones and leaves out a portion. The profile shows about 680,000 clones, roughly 72% of them singletons. Input material: memory CD4+ T cells sorted from blood. Stated subset: CD45RA-negative fraction. The receptors were sampled from a woman aged 25 to 39 in good health.

V usage is TRBV7-6 and J usage is TRBJ1-3; a weak D match, TRBD1 (5 bases). The CDR3 contains 16 residues. V was trimmed by 2 bases and J by 1 base, leaving 12 bases between them. The germline V gene has CDR1 SGHVS and CDR2 FNYEAQ. The CDR3 is CASSLLLGGSGNTIYF. CDR3 sequence (DNA): TGTGCCAGCAGCTTACTTTTGGGGGGTTCTGGAAACACCATATATTTT. The entire variable domain, with the rest obtained from reference TRBV7-6 and TRBJ1-3, is as follows: GAGVSQSPRYKVTKRGQDVALRCDPISGHVSLYWYRQALGQGPEFLTYFNYEAQQDKSGLPNDRFSAERPEGSISTLTIQRTEQRDSAMYRCASSLLLGGSGNTIYFGEGSWLTVV.

The genes are TRBV2 and TRBJ1-2; TRBD1 is a possible D gene (6 bases). Germline CDR1 is SNHLY and CDR2 is FYNNEI. Deletions cut 4 bases from V and 4 bases from J, with 16 bases between. There are 15 residues in the CDR3. The CDR3 DNA follows: TGTGCCAGCAGTGCCTTTGGGGGGCTGAGCTATGGCTACACCTTC. Encoded protein: CASSAFGGLSYGYTF.

This clone was observed many times. The rearrangement uses TRBV2 and TRBJ1-2; D might be TRBD1 (5 bases). V lost 2 bases, J lost 13 bases, and 20 bases lay in between. The CDR3 runs 14 residues. Germline V gene sequence: CDR1 SNHLY, CDR2 FYNNEI. CDR3 in amino acids: CASSESVVWQGLTF. The CDR3 coding sequence is TGTGCCAGCAGTGAATCAGTGGTTTGGCAGGGACTCACCTTC.

The CDR3 protein is CASSFSGTRQETQYF. Written as DNA, the CDR3 is TGTGCCAGCAGCTTCTCCGGGACTAGACAAGAGACCCAGTACTTC. The rearrangement joins TRBV9 to TRBJ2-5, with 8 nucleotides matching TRBD2. This CDR3 comprises 15 residues. Germline V gene lookup returns CDR1 SGDLS and CDR2 YYNGEE. J lost 2 bases, V lost 4 bases, and 7 bases had no gene match.

The genes are TRBV18 and TRBJ1-5; TRBD1 matches 8 bases. The CDR3 loop spans 17 amino acids. The trim removed 5 bases at V and 4 bases at J, leaving 13 bases unmatched. The germline V gene encodes CDR1 KGHSH and CDR2 LQKENI. CDR3 loop: CASSEGTGLLNNQPQHF. The CDR3 DNA follows: TGTGCCAGCTCAGAGGGGACAGGCCTACTTAATAATCAGCCCCAGCATTTT.

This chain links TRBV11-2 with TRBJ1-2; a weak D match, TRBD1 (6 bases). CDR1 SGHAT and CDR2 FQNNGV come from the germline V gene. V lost 5 bases, J lost 8 bases, and 18 bases lay in between. The CDR3 sequence is 14 residues long. CDR3: CASSIPPGHSGYTF. The CDR3 DNA reads as TGTGCCAGCAGCATTCCCCCGGGACATTCAGGCTACACCTTC. The variable domain in full, with the rest retrieved from reference TRBV11-2 and TRBJ1-2, is EAGVAQSPRYKIIEKRQSVAFWCNPISGHATLYWYQQILGQGPKLLIQFQNNGVVDDSQLPKDRFSAERLKGVDSTLKIQPAKLEDSAVYLCASSIPPGHSGYTFGSGTRLTVV.

The gene calls are TRBV10-3 and TRBJ1-1; TRBD1 matches at 9 bases. The CDR3 contains 14 residues. Germline V lookup: CDR1 ENHRY, CDR2 SYGVKD. V was clipped by 6 bases and J by 1 base; unmatched bases: 3. CDR3 region: CAISIQGANTEAFF. The CDR3 nucleotides read TGTGCCATCAGCATACAGGGGGCGAACACTGAAGCTTTCTTT.

The chain uses TRBV9 and TRBJ2-1; D remains unclear. Trimming pared 0 bases from V and 0 bases from J, leaving 10 bases between. This CDR3 contains 16 residues. Germline CDR1 reads SGDLS; CDR2 reads YYNGEE. CDR3 DNA sequence: TGTGCCAGCAGCGTAGGGCTCCTGGCCTCCTACAATGAGCAGTTCTTC. Residues: CASSVGLLASYNEQFF.

CDR3 sequence (DNA): TGTGCCAGTAGTAATCCAGGCATCAGTCAGCCCCAGCATTTT. Translation: CASSNPGISQPQHF. V gene TRBV19 combines with J gene TRBJ1-5; D not certain. CDR3 length equals 14 residues. The germline CDR1 and CDR2 sequences are LNHDA and SQIVND (reference sequence). V lost 4 bases, J lost 6 bases, and 13 bases lay in between.

This chain links TRBV21-1 with TRBJ2-3; TRBD1, the table's D call, was not compared with the DNA. TRBV21-1 is a recognized pseudogene. This CDR3 has 15 amino acids. The CDR3 loop is CASSTRDKSTDTQYF. The CDR3 region has the DNA TGTGCCAGCAGCACCCGGGACAAAAGCACAGATACGCAGTATTTT.

The chain employs TRBV28 and TRBJ2-7; the match to TRBD2 covers 12 bases. From germline, CDR1 is MDHEN and CDR2 SYDVKM. The CDR3 spans 16 residues. J was trimmed by 2 bases and V by 7 bases; bases with no gene match: 9. CDR3 nucleotides: TGTGCCAGCACAGGGGGGCCTAGCGGGAGGGCCTACGAGCAGTACTTC. Translating it yields CASTGGPSGRAYEQYF.

Turning to this clone: Mismatch with germline at one junction end may stem from a read error. The chain uses TRBV7-9 and TRBJ2-3; TRBD2 agrees at 11 bases. CDR1 SEHNR and CDR2 FQNEAQ come from the germline V gene (reference sequence). This CDR3 contains 15 residues. The CDR3 DNA follows: TGTGCCAGCAGCATAGCCGGACTAGCGGGCGATACGCAGTATTTT. This codes for CASSIAGLAGDTQYF.

This rearrangement joins TRBV29-1 to TRBJ2-3; D possibly corresponds to TRBD2 (6 bases). The CDR3 is 15 residues long. V was pared by 5 bases and J by 1 base, with 16 bases between. Germline-derived CDR1 and CDR2 are SQVTM and ANQGSEA. The CDR3 spells CSVKSPGLRTDTQYF. DNA for the CDR3: TGCAGCGTTAAATCCCCGGGACTCCGCACAGATACGCAGTATTTT.

This sequence joins TRBV2 and TRBJ2-7; tentative D call: TRBD1 (5 bases). V lost 7 bases, J lost 0 bases, and 10 bases lay in between. CDR3 length: 13 amino acids. Per germline, CDR1 SNHLY and CDR2 FYNNEI. CDR3 nucleotide sequence: TGTGCCAGCAAAAGGGGCAGCTCCTACGAGCAGTACTTC. It translates to CASKRGSSYEQYF.

This clone was seen a few times. Other DNA variants within this sample encode the same CDR3. V gene TRBV28 combines with J gene TRBJ2-5; the D is unclear. The germline V gene encodes CDR1 MDHEN and CDR2 SYDVKM. This CDR3 contains 11 residues. V lost 6 bases and J 4 bases, leaving 6 bases between the germline ends. CDR3 sequence: CASSPLETQYF. The CDR3 nucleotides read TGTGCCAGCAGCCCCTTAGAGACCCAGTACTTC.

The chain uses TRBV30 and TRBJ2-5; a possible D gene is TRBD1 (5 bases). The end of the DNA is better explained by TRBJ2-7, so the J call may be wrong. The CDR3 is 13 residues long. Germline CDR1 reads GTSNPN; CDR2 reads SVGIG (reference sequence). In DNA form, the CDR3 reads TGTGCCTGGAGGGACATGGCTAGCTACGAGCAGTACTTC. Encoded protein: CAWRDMASYEQYF.

Of note for this clone: Compared with germline, one end of the junction differs, possibly owing to a read error. The sample carries other DNA sequences with the same CDR3. This sequence joins TRBV28 and TRBJ1-2, with D tentatively TRBD1 (5 bases). Per the germline V gene, CDR1 is MDHEN and CDR2 is SYDVKM. The CDR3 runs 13 residues. The chain's CDR3 is CASSLGGAYGYTF. CDR3 DNA: TGTGCCAGCAGTTTGGGGGGTGCCTATGGCTACACCTTT.

The V gene is TRBV30, the J gene TRBJ2-2; 10 bases are a match to TRBD2. V lost 2 bases, J lost 12 bases, and 9 bases stayed unmatched. Germline V gene sequence: CDR1 GTSNPN, CDR2 SVGIG (reference sequence). The CDR3 contains 14 residues. The CDR3: CAWSLASGSGKLFF. CDR3 bases: TGTGCCTGGAGTTTGGCTAGCGGGAGCGGTAAGCTGTTTTTT.

The chain carries TRBV5-1 and TRBJ2-2, with 8 bases fitting TRBD1. The CDR3 has 15 amino acids. The germline V gene encodes CDR1 SGHRS and CDR2 YFSETQ. With 0 bases clipped from V and 3 bases from J, the junction kept 1 base outside the gene matches. CDR3 sequence reads: CASSLDRGYTGELFF. As DNA, the CDR3 is TGCGCCAGCAGCTTGGACAGGGGGTACACCGGGGAGCTGTTTTTT.

V gene TRBV18 combines with J gene TRBJ1-2; D gene ambiguous. The CDR3 has 13 residues. CDR1 KGHSH and CDR2 LQKENI come from the germline V gene. V gave up 2 bases and J gave up 6 bases, with 10 bases separating them. The CDR3: CASSPTYSDGYTF. The CDR3 DNA sequence: TGTGCCAGCTCACCAACGTATAGCGATGGCTACACCTTC.

This clone was observed a few times. The chain has TRBV29-1 and TRBJ2-2, with TRBD1 as a possible D gene (5 bases). Looked up from germline, CDR1 is SQVTM and CDR2 is ANQGSEA. V lost 4 bases and J 4 bases, leaving 13 bases between the germline ends. The CDR3 has 14 amino acids. CDR3 DNA: TGCAGCGTTGCCAGGGCACACGGCACCGGGGAGCTGTTTTTT. It translates to CSVARAHGTGELFF.

This chain connects TRBV5-4 to TRBJ2-2, with TRBD2 matching over 9 bases. The V and J ends lost 4 bases and 5 bases, in that order; junction bases with no gene match: 15. Germline V CDR1 and CDR2: SGHNT, YYREEE (reference sequence). The CDR3 has 18 amino acids. CDR3 nucleotide sequence: TGTGCCAGCAGCGCGGGAGGACTAGCGCCAAAGGTGACCGGGGAGCTGTTTTTT. Translation gives CASSAGGLAPKVTGELFF.

The CDR3 loop reads CAISDTNRARYTF. The DNA of the CDR3 is TGTGCCATCAGTGATACAAATAGGGCACGCTACACCTTC. This rearrangement joins TRBV10-3 to TRBJ1-2; D ambiguous. CDR1 and CDR2 (germline): ENHRY, SYGVKD. The CDR3 runs 13 residues. The germline V and J ends were trimmed by 3 bases and 9 bases, with 14 bases remaining between them.